The present entry profiles one TCR beta chain with its context. Its antigen is still unknown. Base qualities were left out, and no much larger clone turns up one base away. The germline V gene supplies CDR1 MNHEY and CDR2 SVGAGI. The CDR3 goes from the cysteine to the phenylalanine over 14 residues. Only CDR3 DNA remains: 42 bases, in frame from the first base. A distance of 8 bases separates the germline ends of V and J, which lose 0 bases and 5 bases respectively. The source of the sample is a study of shared clonotypes between healthy human individuals (dated by TCRdb to 2018 to 2020). Study-level background: The cohort comprised two women and a few men aged 18 to 49 years. For each donor, CD4 naive and CD4 memory were each given three plates, CD8 naive was given two plates, and CD8 memory was given one plate. To estimate repertoire size and how much clonotypes are shared between individuals, the study performed deep sequencing of blood TCR repertoires from about five healthy adults. To increase sequencing depth and limit assay-specific biases, TCR repertoire library preparation and sequencing were carried out by different laboratories using diverse techniques. Between about 0.9 and 8.9 billion PBMCs per donor were obtained by leukapheresis.

Overall study outcomes, separate from this receptor: Sharing across a few donors was observed for approximately 5% of naive CD4, under 4% of naive CD8, about 2.3% of memory CD4, and approximately 0.41% of memory CD8 clonotypes. Larger estimated clonotype richness was generally found for naive subsets than for memory subsets. Even with the large sequencing depth, rarefaction of the sorted-subset datasets indicated that sequencing was incomplete. Based on pairwise subsampling, the degree of clonotype sharing among donors was expected to be affected by sequencing depth. Sampling was limited to blood, and TCR repertoires in tissue likely differ from TCR repertoires in blood. Compared with non-shared clonotypes, clonotypes shared by all four sorted-subset donors had higher generation probabilities. Because the study included a small number of donors, the genetic and exposure-history diversity represented was limited.

The donors were healthy, HIV-negative adults with no recently reported acute infections or vaccinations. All donors were Caucasian adults living in Nashville, Tennessee, USA. CD4+ T cells were enriched by magnetic negative selection, after which naive cells were positively selected on CD45RA and the negative fraction was taken as the memory subset. Blood was collected by leukapheresis, and PBMCs were isolated by Ficoll-Histopaque density gradient centrifugation and then cryopreserved in liquid nitrogen vapor phase. Analytical flow cytometry was used to check the purity and quantity of each magnetically sorted T cell population. Genomic DNA was isolated from each sorted fraction and quantified by UV absorbance on a Nanodrop 2000c. TCR CDR3 regions were amplified from genomic DNA by multiplex PCR using the deep immunoSEQ assay. Genomic DNA extracted from each cell subset was distributed evenly over all wells of several immunoSEQ 96-well plates, and each plate served as one replicate. For sorted subsets, around 200 ng genomic DNA, equal to some 30,000 T cell genomes, was loaded into each replicate PCR. The purified libraries were quantified using a Qubit 3.0 fluorometer, sized with a Bioanalyzer 2100, and then quantified again using the KAPA Library Quantification kit. A separate single-read 150-cycle Illumina NextSeq 550 flow cell was used to sequence each immunoSEQ 96-well plate. Per the source publication's procedure: Because only junctional sequences without quality scores were contained in the immunoSEQ output, filtering matching that applied to full-length reads could not be performed. Sequences were annotated with PyIR, a Python wrapper for IgBLAST v1.9, and V/J genes and CDR3 were assigned using IMGT germline references. Reads were filtered out if the reads had weak V/J assignments (E-value above 1e-6), no CDR3, stop codons, out-of-frame junctions, or ambiguous translated residues. V3J clonotypes were defined as sequences sharing the same inferred V gene, J gene, and CDR3 amino acid sequence. Percentage overlap between repertoires was calculated by dividing the number of shared unique clonotypes by the size of the smaller repertoire. Three approaches were used to assess repertoire richness: RTK rarefaction, the Chao1 estimator, and Recon v2.1 estimates of unobserved clonotypes. Generation probabilities for all TCRbeta clonotypes obtained by the gDNA method from a handful of donors were computed using OLGA. As stored in TCRdb, this immuneACCESS dataset retains in-frame rearrangements with V and J assigned. A fraction of the clones does not appear; measured against another copy, unresolved V genes explain less than half of the discrepancy, and the remainder lacks a known reason. For V, J and clone size, that table is used; D and trimming come from the DNA. This sample lists about 330,000 clones; approximately 74% were detected once. Around 10% of the sample lies in the top ten.

The chain employs TRBV6-5 and TRBJ1-5; the best D guess is TRBD1, with 5 bases matching. The TCR was taken from a man younger than 40 in good health. Sequencing input: memory CD4+ T cells sorted from blood. The cell subset or site label, as the study defines it: CD45RA-negative fraction. The DNA is TGTGCCAGCAGTTACTCGAGAGGGGATCAGCCCCAGCATTTT. Translated, it reads CASSYSRGDQPQHF.